Below, 30 T cell receptor beta chains from the same sample are listed, as sequenced in a study of identical twins. TCRdb ran MiXCR on the 5' RACE reads and lists one entry per CDR3 protein. The sample consists of 200,000 to 250,000 distinct CDR3 sequences, 6% to 9% of them appearing once. This sample also appeared in a second study, on yellow fever vaccine responses in identical twins.

The sample was memory (CD45RO+) T cells sorted from blood. The receptors were gathered from a woman aged 18-35 years in good health.

This clonotype was found many times. This chain connects TRBV4-3 to TRBJ1-1, with 7 bases aligning to TRBD1. The CDR3 totals 15 residues. The V gene end was trimmed by 4 bases and the J gene end by 3 bases; junction bases not matched to a gene: 8. Germline V gene data show CDR1 as LGHNA and CDR2 as YSLEER. In DNA, the CDR3 is TGCGCCAGCAGCCCACGACAGGGTCAGGACACTGAAGCTTTCTTT. It yields the protein CASSPRQGQDTEAFF.

This clonotype was recorded at least ten times. J is TRBJ2-7 and V is TRBV27; D not resolved. CDR1 is MNHEY, CDR2 SMNVEV, per germline (reference sequence). This CDR3 has 12 residues. Trimming cost V 5 bases and J 2 bases, with 7 bases left between them. In DNA form, the CDR3 reads TGTGCCAGCAGTCACAACGCCTACGAGCAGTACTTC. Its protein product is CASSHNAYEQYF.

This clonotype was detected a few times. This chain uses TRBV4-2 with TRBJ2-7; 10 nucleotides line up with TRBD1. CDR1 and CDR2 (germline): LGHNA, YNFKEQ. The J segment lost 5 bases and the V segment lost 0 bases, leaving 7 bases of the junction unmatched. The CDR3 consists of 16 residues. Here the CDR3 reads CASSQDWRQGAHEQYF. The CDR3 DNA sequence: TGTGCCAGCAGCCAAGATTGGCGACAGGGGGCCCACGAGCAGTACTTC.

This clonotype has at least ten counts. V and J are TRBV20-1 and TRBJ2-3; TRBD2 aligns across 10 bases. V was pared by 0 bases and J by 10 bases, with 7 bases of the junction left unmatched. This CDR3 contains 14 residues. Germline CDR1 reads DFQATT; CDR2 reads SNEGSKA (reference sequence). In DNA form, the CDR3 reads TGCAGTGCTAGAGAGCCTAGCGGGAGCCAGCCGCAGTATTTT. Protein: CSAREPSGSQPQYF.

The genes are TRBV27 and TRBJ2-2; TRBD2 matches 11 bases. There are 16 residues in the CDR3. Germline assignment: CDR1 MNHEY and CDR2 SMNVEV (reference sequence). The V gene end was trimmed by 7 bases and the J gene end by 4 bases; junction bases not matched to a gene: 8. The CDR3 DNA follows: TGTGCCAGCAAACCGGCGACTAGCGGGATCACCGGGGAGCTGTTTTTT. Protein sequence: CASKPATSGITGELFF.

This clonotype appeared many times. The chain uses TRBV5-4 and TRBJ2-2; 8 positions match TRBD1. Germline V gene lookup returns CDR1 SGHNT and CDR2 YYREEE (reference sequence). V lost 4 bases and J lost 7; bases outside the gene matches: 3. The CDR3 covers 13 residues. This CDR3 reads CASSRTGIGELFF. The CDR3 DNA reads as TGTGCCAGCAGCCGGACAGGGATCGGGGAGCTGTTTTTT.

The CDR3 coding sequence is TGCAGTTTATTCCTGTCTGATGAAAAACTGTTTTTT. This gives the protein CSLFLSDEKLFF. The genes are TRBV20-1 and TRBJ1-4; D not certain. Trimming cost V 8 bases and J 6 bases, with 13 bases left between them. CDR3 length equals 12 residues. Per germline, CDR1 DFQATT and CDR2 SNEGSKA (reference sequence).

In its sample, this clonotype was seen many times. The V gene is TRBV6-1, the J gene TRBJ1-5, with D hard to call. CDR1 is MNHNS, CDR2 SASEGT, per germline. The CDR3 runs 15 residues. V was shortened by 6 bases and J by 0 bases, with 12 bases between the two germline ends. As DNA, the CDR3 is TGTGCCAGCAGCCCGAGACTTGATAGCAATCAGCCCCAGCATTTT. Its protein product is CASSPRLDSNQPQHF.

This clonotype has just a few counts. The rearrangement joins TRBV7-3 to TRBJ2-1, with 9 bases aligning to TRBD1. J lost 4 bases, V lost 4 bases, and 8 bases had no gene match. Germline loops: CDR1 SGHTA, CDR2 FQGTGA. This CDR3 region has 16 residues. CDR3 bases: TGTGCCAGCAGCTATCGACAGGGGGTGAAGTACAATGAGCAGTTCTTC. The encoded protein is CASSYRQGVKYNEQFF.

This clonotype has ten or more counts. The chain is built from TRBV6-5 and TRBJ2-1; the match to TRBD2 covers 11 bases. J was trimmed by 10 bases and V by 4 bases; bases with no gene match: 6. The length of the CDR3 is 14 residues. Per germline, CDR1 MNHEY and CDR2 SVGAGI. The CDR3 region has the DNA TGTGCCAGCAGTTCTAGCGGGGGGCCTATCGAGCAGTTCTTC. This codes for CASSSSGGPIEQFF.

This clonotype showed up just a few times. The chain has TRBV6-5 and TRBJ1-6; 7 bases map to TRBD1. Per the germline V gene, CDR1 is MNHEY and CDR2 is SVGAGI. Trimming took 2 bases from V and 1 from J; bases not matched to a gene: 5. The CDR3 extends over 17 amino acids. CDR3 in DNA: TGTGCCAGCAGTTACGCCCAGGGGGTATCCTATAATTCACCCCTCCACTTT. Encoded protein: CASSYAQGVSYNSPLHF.

Ten or more counts support this clonotype. The rearrangement joins TRBV10-2 to TRBJ2-2; 9 nucleotides line up with TRBD2. Unmatched junction bases numbered 1, after V lost 5 bases and J lost 3 bases. From germline, CDR1 is WSHSY and CDR2 SAAADI. This CDR3 contains 14 residues. CDR3 loop: CASSTSGYTGELFF. CDR3 coding DNA: TGCGCCAGCAGTACTAGCGGGTACACCGGGGAGCTGTTTTTT.

This clonotype was counted ten times or more. The chain employs TRBV3-1 and TRBJ2-2, with a weak D call TRBD2 (5 bases). Per the germline V gene, CDR1 is LGHDT and CDR2 is YNNKEL (reference sequence). The length of the CDR3 is 16 residues. Trimming removed 1 base from V and 3 bases from J, with 12 bases in between. This CDR3 is CASSQGLLTHTGELFF. The CDR3 DNA is TGTGCCAGCAGCCAAGGACTACTCACTCACACCGGGGAGCTGTTTTTT.

The chain carries TRBV20-1 and TRBJ1-2; D unclear. There are 13 residues in the CDR3. V was cut by 3 bases and J by 0 bases, with 8 bases left in between. Germline V lookup: CDR1 DFQATT, CDR2 SNEGSKA (reference sequence). The CDR3, as DNA: TGCAGTGCTAGGGACGGGGCTAACTATGGCTACACCTTC. It translates to CSARDGANYGYTF.

This clonotype appeared a few times. V usage is TRBV6-2 or TRBV6-3 and J usage is TRBJ2-2; 10 nucleotides agree with TRBD1. The CDR3 runs 15 residues. Germline V lookup: CDR1 MNHEY, CDR2 SVGEGT. The V and J ends lost 2 bases and 4 bases, in that order; junction bases with no gene match: 1. The CDR3 is CASSYRTGGTGELFF. CDR3 bases: TGTGCCAGCAGTTACCGGACAGGGGGCACCGGGGAGCTGTTTTTT.

This clonotype appeared a few times. J is TRBJ2-2 and V is TRBV9; 8 positions match TRBD1. The CDR3 consists of 16 residues. The junction had 11 bases not matched to a gene; V was cut back by 4 bases and J by 6 bases. Germline CDR1 reads SGDLS; CDR2 reads YYNGEE. CDR3 amino acids: CASSKIRGHDAGELFF. CDR3 bases: TGTGCCAGCAGCAAAATCAGGGGGCATGACGCCGGGGAGCTGTTTTTT.

The chain uses TRBV15 and TRBJ1-1, with a tentative D call TRBD1 (6 bases). CDR3 length: 14 residues. Germline CDR1 reads LNHNV; CDR2 reads YYDKDF (reference sequence). V was cut by 5 bases and J by 3 bases, with 13 bases left in between. The CDR3 here is CATSVGRGDTEAFF. The CDR3 DNA follows: TGTGCCACCAGCGTTGGGAGGGGGGACACTGAAGCTTTCTTT.

This clonotype was counted ten times or more. The chain combines TRBV11-2 with TRBJ2-3, with TRBD2 matching 7 bases. Germline loops: CDR1 SGHAT, CDR2 FQNNGV. The CDR3 extends over 15 amino acids. J was trimmed by 0 bases and V by 5 bases; bases with no gene match: 5. CDR3 in DNA: TGTGCCAGCAGCCTACTAGCGTCTAGCACAGATACGCAGTATTTT. Translating it yields CASSLLASSTDTQYF.

The rearrangement uses TRBV5-4 and TRBJ1-2; TRBD1 matches 8 bases. The CDR3 is 15 amino acids. The germline V gene has CDR1 SGHNT and CDR2 YYREEE (reference sequence). V was pared by 4 bases and J by 4 bases, with 9 bases of the junction left unmatched. As DNA, the CDR3 is TGTGCCAGCAGCCAAGGACAGGGAGGACCCTATGGCTACACCTTC. It is translated as CASSQGQGGPYGYTF.

V usage is TRBV11-2 and J usage is TRBJ2-1; tentative D call: TRBD2 (5 bases). Germline-derived CDR1 and CDR2 are SGHAT and FQNNGV. V was clipped by 5 bases and J by 9 bases, with 17 bases between them. This CDR3 has 14 amino acids. Here the CDR3 DNA reads TGTGCCAGCAGCCCGGACTGGCTCCTCTCTGAGCAGTTCTTC. This translates into CASSPDWLLSEQFF.

This sequence joins TRBV4-3 and TRBJ2-3, with 8 bases identical to TRBD1. CDR1 LGHNA and CDR2 YSLEER come from the germline V gene. This CDR3 is built from 14 residues. The V gene end was trimmed by 1 base and the J gene end by 7 bases; junction bases not matched to a gene: 4. As DNA, the CDR3 is TGCGCCAGCAGCCAAGGACAGGGGCAAAATACGCAGTATTTT. It is translated as CASSQGQGQNTQYF.

This clonotype has a count of ten or more. The chain has TRBV3-1 and TRBJ2-7; D gene ambiguous. CDR1 and CDR2 from the germline V gene are LGHDT and YNNKEL (reference sequence). Trimming stripped 8 bases from V and 1 base from J, with 6 bases between. The CDR3 covers 11 residues. CDR3 protein: CASGRSYEQYF. CDR3 in DNA: TGTGCCAGCGGACGGTCCTACGAGCAGTACTTC.

Only a few counts were recorded for this clonotype. The V and J genes are TRBV7-8 and TRBJ1-4, with TRBD1 matching over 7 bases. This CDR3 comprises 16 residues. Per the germline V gene, CDR1 is SGHVS and CDR2 is FQNEAQ. V shed 1 base and J 5 bases; nucleotides not matched to a gene: 7. CDR3 protein: CASSLGDSRGNEKLFF. CDR3 bases: TGTGCCAGCAGCTTAGGGGACAGTCGGGGGAATGAAAAACTGTTTTTT.

V gene TRBV20-1 combines with J gene TRBJ2-5; 8 bases line up with TRBD1. CDR1 is DFQATT and CDR2 is SNEGSKA in the germline V gene (reference sequence). After removal of 3 bases from V and 4 bases from J, the junction contained 7 bases not matched to a gene. The CDR3 is 14 amino acids. In DNA form, the CDR3 reads TGCAGTGCTAGCCCAATAACAGGGGGAGAGACCCAGTACTTC. It translates to CSASPITGGETQYF.

The V and J genes are TRBV27 and TRBJ2-1, with 7 bases aligning to TRBD2. In germline, CDR1 is MNHEY, CDR2 SMNVEV (reference sequence). The CDR3 loop spans 15 amino acids. After removal of 3 bases from V and 9 bases from J, the junction contained 11 bases not matched to a gene. CDR3 sequence reads: CASSFGRATSIEQFF. The CDR3 region has the DNA TGTGCCAGCAGTTTTGGGAGGGCCACTTCGATTGAGCAGTTCTTC.

The J gene is TRBJ1-1, the V gene TRBV6-2 or TRBV6-3; tentative D call: TRBD1 (6 bases). The V gene's germline CDR1 is MNHEY and CDR2 SVGEGT. Trimming left V 5 bases short and J 4 bases short, with 11 bases between. This CDR3 is built from 13 residues. CDR3 loop: CASSGDRLTEAFF. The CDR3 DNA reads as TGTGCCAGCAGTGGCGACAGGCTCACTGAAGCTTTCTTT.

This clonotype was seen many times. The chain links TRBV7-3 to TRBJ2-2; D unclear. The germline V and J ends were trimmed by 4 bases and 4 bases, with 7 bases remaining between them. The length of the CDR3 is 13 residues. Looked up from germline, CDR1 is SGHTA and CDR2 is FQGTGA. The CDR3 is CASSWLGTGELFF. The CDR3 DNA follows: TGTGCCAGCAGCTGGCTCGGCACCGGGGAGCTGTTTTTT.

This clonotype was detected only a few times. V gene TRBV20-1 combines with J gene TRBJ2-7; D perhaps matches TRBD2 (7 bases). The germline V and J ends were trimmed by 3 bases and 6 bases, with 15 bases remaining between them. This CDR3 is built from 13 residues. CDR1 is DFQATT, CDR2 SNEGSKA, per germline (reference sequence). CDR3 DNA sequence: TGCAGTGCTAGGGGGGGGCCGTCCCCCGAGCAGTACTTC. Its translation: CSARGGPSPEQYF.

A few counts support this clonotype. The chain recombines TRBV5-5 with TRBJ2-7; 8 positions match TRBD1. The V segment lost 2 bases and the J segment 4 bases; nucleotides outside the gene matches: 5. CDR1 is SGHKS, CDR2 YYEKEE, per germline (reference sequence). The CDR3 contains 14 residues. For the CDR3, the DNA is TGTGCCAGCAGCTTCGGACAGGGCCAGTACGAGCAGTACTTC. It specifies CASSFGQGQYEQYF.

This clonotype was seen more than once but under ten times. The chain couples TRBV5-1 to TRBJ1-1; 7 bases fit TRBD1. From germline, CDR1 is SGHRS and CDR2 YFSETQ. This CDR3 comprises 15 residues. The junction had 9 bases not matched to a gene; V was cut back by 4 bases and J by 3 bases. Here the CDR3 DNA reads TGCGCCAGCAGCGCTGACAGGGTGGGGGACACTGAAGCTTTCTTT. This gives the protein CASSADRVGDTEAFF.